The present T cell receptor beta chain was sequenced within a study of blood T cell repertoires in COVID-19. About the study: The origin of the acute and convalescent COVID-19 samples was the United States, Italy and Spain. Nucleic acid was either cDNA or gDNA, and it came from T cells, B-cell-depleted T cells, or PBMCs.

As originally analysed: Nucleated cell counts were estimated from reference gene primer amplification. Here immunoSEQ multiplex PCR was the method, and the copy in TCRdb shows in-frame clones only, minus some. V and J calls and clone size are as listed in that table; D and trimming were resolved from the DNA. The top ten hold 3% to 4% of the sample, which has over 150,000 clones, roughly 87% seen once. Germline V lookup: CDR1 SQVTM, CDR2 ANQGSEA. V was cut by 7 bases and J by 7 bases, with 14 bases left in between. The CDR3 totals 12 residues. The clonotype comes from a woman aged 55-75 years who had recovered from COVID-19. What was sequenced was peripheral blood. The chain joins TRBV29-1 to TRBJ2-1; possible D gene TRBD1, 6 bases. CDR3 loop: CSADSGANEQFF. In DNA, the CDR3 is TGCAGCGCCGACTCAGGGGCGAATGAGCAGTTCTTC.